The present entry profiles one T cell receptor beta chain with its context. The specificity of this receptor is unknown. The input lacks base qualities; no much larger clone sits a single base away. CDR1 and CDR2 are read off the germline V gene as MNHEY and SVGAGI. Measured from the cysteine to the phenylalanine, the CDR3 is 15 residues long. Of the read, only the CDR3 DNA is kept; its 45 bases are in frame from base 1. Trimming at the junction amounts to 6 bases on V and 0 bases on J, and the germline ends lie 15 bases apart. This specimen comes from a study of post-analysis software for immune sequencing data (dated by TCRdb to the mid-2010s). Looking at the study overall: Relapsing-remitting, secondary progressive and progressive-relapsing multiple sclerosis were recorded as disease courses, and subtype annotation was lacking for some patients. The multiple sclerosis patient repertoires were compared with 11 previously published healthy control repertoires from donors aged 6 to 25 years. A subset of samples was prepared in parallel using single-end sample barcoding, then pooled and co-amplified after Illumina adapter ligation.

Broader findings and caveats from the paper: When samples were clustered directly using the F measure, samples prepared in the same batch co-clustered strongly, which prompted a batch-effect correction. Significantly lower normalized Chao1 diversity was found in multiple sclerosis patients than in controls, suggesting substantial peripheral T-cell clonal expansion. The control group was slightly older than the multiple sclerosis patient group. A few TRBV segments, including TRBV5-6, TRBV5-1 and TRBV20-1, were significantly more frequent in patients than controls.

The receptor library was made with PCR. The sequencer listed for this sample is Illumina HiSeq 2500. Unique molecular identifiers were incorporated into TCR beta cDNA libraries to reduce PCR and sequencing biases. Per 1 to 10 million input T cells, approximately 500,000 cDNA molecules were obtained, such that each molecule approximated one T cell. The same protocol used for the earlier healthy control dataset was applied to prepare and sequence the patient libraries. Samples belonging to the same batch were prepared together, multiplexed and sequenced on a shared HiSeq lane. The paper's data handling went like this. Raw barcoded reads were processed with MIGEC, and single-read molecular identifier groups were discarded before consensus assembly and CDR3 extraction. Clonotype tables were post-analysed with VDJtools, normalizing diversity by down-sampling all datasets to the smallest sample size. In repertoire overlap clustering, CDR3 amino acid sequences, but not nucleotide sequences, were matched to correct batch-related cross-sample contamination. Using fastp trimming at Q25 and MiXCR clonotype assembly, TCRdb reanalyzed the public sequencing data and kept in-frame beta chains. Records with the same CDR3 protein are collapsed into one entry carrying the most frequent genes and DNA. The V and J calls and clone size are TCRdb's, not the authors'. The sample includes more than 350,000 distinct CDR3 sequences, with over 30% observed a single time. The top ten clonotypes cover about 8% of the sample.

To demonstrate the VDJtools post-analysis software, TCR beta repertoires were profiled from the peripheral blood of 10 to 15 young patients with multiple sclerosis. The patients with multiple sclerosis were children and adolescents between roughly 6 and 15 years of age. The V and J segments used are TRBV6-5 and TRBJ2-7; the D gene is perhaps TRBD2, from 6 matching bases. The sample was blood. The receptor comes from a girl aged 2 to 10 with multiple sclerosis. The CDR3 region: CASSRGLESSYEQYF. In nucleotide form, the sequence is TGTGCCAGCAGCCGGGGACTCGAGAGCTCCTACGAGCAGTACTTC.